Below, one TCR beta chain is given with its context. No antigen is known for it. A template switching step contributed a universal primer site, while unique molecular identifiers were present in the cDNA. From the 5' RACE reads, TCRdb called clonotypes with MiXCR, one entry per CDR3 protein. The sample shows 450,000 or so distinct CDR3 sequences, more than 13% of them seen only once. This entry is derived from a study of identical twins. All donors were healthy Caucasians. Whole-study results and caveats: Memory repertoires lacked the insertion deficit that abundant cord blood beta clonotypes showed.

A further study also used this sample, focusing on yellow fever vaccine responses in identical twins.

The clonotype originates from a woman aged 18-29 years in good health. Sequencing was carried out using CD4+ T cells sorted from blood.

DNA of the CDR3: TGTGCCAGCGCCCGGGCGATCCAAGAGACCCAGTACTTC. Translating it yields CASARAIQETQYF. The chain couples TRBV27 to TRBJ2-5; D ambiguous. The germline V gene has CDR1 MNHEY and CDR2 SMNVEV (reference sequence). This CDR3 comprises 13 residues. Trimming shortened V by 8 bases and J by 1 base, and 11 bases separated the two germline ends.